The 5 T cell receptor beta chains given below trace back to one sample, sequenced in a study of cytomegalovirus exposure and HLA in healthy donors. The PCR contained 60 Vbeta and 13 Jbeta primers. The method was immunoSEQ multiplex PCR; TCRdb's version includes in-frame clones alone and lacks a portion of them. The table includes approximately 210,000 clones, 60% to 80% detected once. The sample taken for sequencing was PBMCs. The receptors stem from a male donor in good health and CMV-seronegative.

This rearrangement joins TRBV2 to TRBJ2-4; 8 nucleotides line up with TRBD1. This CDR3 is 14 amino acids long. From germline, CDR1 is SNHLY and CDR2 FYNNEI. With 5 bases clipped from V and 5 bases from J, the junction kept 5 bases outside the gene matches. The CDR3 reads CASSPDRGQNIQYF. The CDR3 region has the DNA TGTGCCAGCAGTCCCGACAGGGGACAAAACATTCAGTACTTC.

The rearrangement uses TRBV7-9 and TRBJ1-3, with a weak D call TRBD1 (6 bases). Trimming took off 4 bases at V and 3 bases at J, with 10 bases between the two ends. Germline V gives CDR1 SEHNR, CDR2 FQNEAQ (reference sequence). The CDR3 is 14 amino acids. CDR3 nucleotides: TGTGCCAGCAGCTACAGGGTCGGTGGAAACACCATATATTTT. Translating it yields CASSYRVGGNTIYF.

The gene calls are TRBV28 and TRBJ1-2; D unclear. This CDR3 is built from 16 residues. V lost 3 bases and J 4 bases, leaving 18 bases between the germline ends. Germline V gene sequence: CDR1 MDHEN, CDR2 SYDVKM. The CDR3 here is CASSFREWGRPYGYTF. The CDR3 DNA reads TGTGCCAGCAGTTTTAGGGAGTGGGGTCGACCCTATGGCTACACCTTC.

This sequence joins TRBV19 and TRBJ2-7; perhaps TRBD2 as D (5 bases). The CDR3 is 13 residues long. Germline CDR1 reads LNHDA; CDR2 reads SQIVND (reference sequence). Trimming removed 4 bases at V and 1 base at J, with 8 bases between. The CDR3 protein is CASSNPGSYEQYF. In DNA, the CDR3 is TGTGCCAGTAGTAATCCGGGATCCTACGAGCAGTACTTC.

This chain links TRBV5-6 with TRBJ2-2; D ambiguous. Deletions cut 0 bases from V and 3 bases from J, with 12 bases between. Per germline, CDR1 SGHDT and CDR2 YYEEEE. The CDR3 totals 16 residues. CDR3 residues: CASSLALAEYTGELFF. The CDR3 coding sequence is TGTGCCAGCAGCTTGGCGTTGGCGGAGTACACCGGGGAGCTGTTTTTT.